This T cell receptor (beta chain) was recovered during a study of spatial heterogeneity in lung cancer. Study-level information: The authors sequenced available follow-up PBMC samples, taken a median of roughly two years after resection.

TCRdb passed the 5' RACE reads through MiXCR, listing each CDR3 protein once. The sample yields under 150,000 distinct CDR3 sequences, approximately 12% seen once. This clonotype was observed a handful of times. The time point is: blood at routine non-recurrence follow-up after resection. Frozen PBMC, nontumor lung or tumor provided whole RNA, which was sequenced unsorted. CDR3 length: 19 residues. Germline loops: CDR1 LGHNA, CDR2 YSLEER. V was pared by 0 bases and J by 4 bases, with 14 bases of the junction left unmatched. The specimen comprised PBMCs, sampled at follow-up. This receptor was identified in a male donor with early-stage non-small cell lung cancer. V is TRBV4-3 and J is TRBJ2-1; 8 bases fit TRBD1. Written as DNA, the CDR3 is TGCGCCAGCAGCCAAGATAATCTAGAACCGGGACAGGCGTACAATGAGCAGTTCTTC. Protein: CASSQDNLEPGQAYNEQFF.